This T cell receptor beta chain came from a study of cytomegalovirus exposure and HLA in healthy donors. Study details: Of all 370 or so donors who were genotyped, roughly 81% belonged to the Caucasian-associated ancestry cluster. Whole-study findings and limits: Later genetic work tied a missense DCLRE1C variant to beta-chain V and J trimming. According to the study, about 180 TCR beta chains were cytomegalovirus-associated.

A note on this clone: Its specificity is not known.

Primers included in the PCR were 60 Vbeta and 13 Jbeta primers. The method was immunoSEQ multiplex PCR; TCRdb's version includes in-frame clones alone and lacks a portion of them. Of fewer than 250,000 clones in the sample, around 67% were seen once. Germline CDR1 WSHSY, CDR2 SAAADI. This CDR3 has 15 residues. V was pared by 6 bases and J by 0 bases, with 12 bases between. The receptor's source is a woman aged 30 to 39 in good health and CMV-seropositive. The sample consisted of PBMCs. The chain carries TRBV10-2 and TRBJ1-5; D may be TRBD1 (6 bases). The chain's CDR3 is CASRRTDTSNQPQHF. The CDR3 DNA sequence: TGCGCCAGCAGACGGACAGATACTAGCAATCAGCCCCAGCATTTT.